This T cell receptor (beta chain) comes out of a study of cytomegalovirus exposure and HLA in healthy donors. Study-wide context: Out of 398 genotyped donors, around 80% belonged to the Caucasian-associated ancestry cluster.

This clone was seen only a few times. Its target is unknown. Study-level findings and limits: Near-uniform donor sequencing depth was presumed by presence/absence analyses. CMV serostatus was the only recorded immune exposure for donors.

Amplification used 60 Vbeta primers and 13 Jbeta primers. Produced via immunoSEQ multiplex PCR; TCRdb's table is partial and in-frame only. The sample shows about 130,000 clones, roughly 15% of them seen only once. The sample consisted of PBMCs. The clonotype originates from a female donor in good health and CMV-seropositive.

This CDR3 is CASSQRPPSGETQYF. The DNA for the CDR3 is TGTGCCAGCAGCCAGCGACCGCCGTCGGGAGAGACCCAGTACTTC. The V and J genes are TRBV7-2 and TRBJ2-5, with no clear D. V lost 5 bases, J lost 4 bases, and 17 bases lay in between. CDR3 size: 15 residues. Germline V lookup: CDR1 SGHTA, CDR2 FQGNSA.